This T cell receptor beta chain was profiled in a study of human T cells and chemical hapten exposure. This clonotype has a handful of counts. Individual cDNA molecules had unique molecular identifiers attached to them by the library. TCRdb reprocessed the reads via MiXCR and lists one record per CDR3 protein. This sample has about 120,000 distinct CDR3 sequences, with less than 10% found just once. The CDR3 consists of 17 residues. After removal of 0 bases from V and 5 bases from J, the junction contained 12 bases not matched to a gene. Germline loops: CDR1 MNHEY, CDR2 SVGEGT. Before extraction, the whole blood was not fractionated, and total RNA was taken from it.

What was sequenced was whole blood. The receptor's source is a human donor in good health. Some clones in this sample may be carry-over from other donors' samples. The chain is built from TRBV6-2 or TRBV6-3 and TRBJ1-1; 7 bases fit TRBD1. CDR3 DNA: TGTGCCAGCAGTTACTCGAGACGAGGGGGCAGTGTGACTGAAGCTTTCTTT. Protein sequence: CASSYSRRGGSVTEAFF.